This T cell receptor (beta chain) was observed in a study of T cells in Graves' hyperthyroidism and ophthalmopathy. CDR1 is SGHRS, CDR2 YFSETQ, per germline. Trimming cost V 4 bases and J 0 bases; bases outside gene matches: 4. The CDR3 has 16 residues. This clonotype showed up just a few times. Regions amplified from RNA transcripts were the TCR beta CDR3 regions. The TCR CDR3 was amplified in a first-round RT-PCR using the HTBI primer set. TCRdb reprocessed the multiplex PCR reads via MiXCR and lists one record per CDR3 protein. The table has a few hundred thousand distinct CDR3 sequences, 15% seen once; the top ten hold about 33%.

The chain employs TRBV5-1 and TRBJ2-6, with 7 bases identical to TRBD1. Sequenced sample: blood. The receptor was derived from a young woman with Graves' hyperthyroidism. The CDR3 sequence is CASSRDSISGANVLTF. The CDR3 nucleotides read TGCGCCAGCAGCAGGGACAGTATCTCTGGGGCCAACGTCCTGACTTTC. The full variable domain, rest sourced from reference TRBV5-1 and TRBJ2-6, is KAGVTQTPRYLIKTRGQQVTLSCSPISGHRSVSWYQQTPGQGLQFLFEYFSETQRNKGNFPGRFSGRQFSNSRSEMNVSTLELGDSALYLCASSRDSISGANVLTFGAGSRLTVL.